This TCR beta chain was profiled in a study of blood T cells in healthy people across ages. This CDR3 spans 14 amino acids. Germline CDR1 MDHEN, CDR2 SYDVKM. V lost 3 bases, J lost 8 bases, and 4 bases stayed unmatched. Primers used in a second PCR of about 7 to 11 cycles were a sample-barcoded 5' primer and a J-beta primer mix. TCRdb redid the calling of the 5' RACE reads with MiXCR, one entry per CDR3 protein. Here the sample spans 600,000 to 850,000 distinct CDR3 sequences, just under 25% being singletons. These sequences were also reported in another study, on T cells of mothers and their children. That investigation notes: The second PCR used the M1S primer, and this primer added sample barcodes and 2-4 random nucleotides.

Sequencing was performed on blood. This TCR derives from a boy aged 5 to 17 in good health. V gene TRBV28 combines with J gene TRBJ2-1; 10 nucleotides line up with TRBD2. CDR3 coding DNA: TGTGCCAGCAGTTTTAGCGGGAGGATCCATGAGCAGTTCTTC. It translates to CASSFSGRIHEQFF.